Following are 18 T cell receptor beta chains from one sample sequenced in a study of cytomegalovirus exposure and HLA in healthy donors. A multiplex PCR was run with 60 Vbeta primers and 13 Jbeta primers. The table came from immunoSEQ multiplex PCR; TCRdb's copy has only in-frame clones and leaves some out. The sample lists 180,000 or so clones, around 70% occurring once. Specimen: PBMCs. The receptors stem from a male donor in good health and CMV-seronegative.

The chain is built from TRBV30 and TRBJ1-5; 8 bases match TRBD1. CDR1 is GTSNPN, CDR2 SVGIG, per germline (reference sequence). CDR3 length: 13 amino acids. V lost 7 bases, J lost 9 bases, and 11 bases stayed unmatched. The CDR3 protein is CAFRETGVSPQHF. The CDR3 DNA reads TGTGCCTTCCGAGAGACAGGGGTATCGCCCCAGCATTTT. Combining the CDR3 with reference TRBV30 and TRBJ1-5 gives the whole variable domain SQTIHQWPATLVQPVGSPLSLECTVEGTSNPNLYWYRQAAGRGLQLLFYSVGIGQISSEVPQNLSASRPQDRQFILSSKKLLLSDSGFYLCAFRETGVSPQHFGDGTRLSIL.

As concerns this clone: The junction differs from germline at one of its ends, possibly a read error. In DNA form, the CDR3 reads TGTGCCAGCAGCGACGGGGCTAGCGGGTTCTACAATGGGCAGTTCTTC. The encoded protein is CASSDGASGFYNGQFF. The rearrangement joins TRBV25-1 to TRBJ2-1; 8 nucleotides agree with TRBD2. The germline CDR1 and CDR2 sequences are MGHDK and SYGVNS. The length of the CDR3 is 16 residues.

In nucleotides, the CDR3 is TGTGCCAGCCGACAGGGTTGGCAGCCCCAGCATTTT. Residues: CASRQGWQPQHF. The V gene is TRBV6-1, the J gene TRBJ1-5, with 7 bases matching TRBD1. The ends lost 8 bases at V and 7 bases at J; junction bases unmatched: 5. This CDR3 comprises 12 residues. The germline CDR1 and CDR2 sequences are MNHNS and SASEGT.

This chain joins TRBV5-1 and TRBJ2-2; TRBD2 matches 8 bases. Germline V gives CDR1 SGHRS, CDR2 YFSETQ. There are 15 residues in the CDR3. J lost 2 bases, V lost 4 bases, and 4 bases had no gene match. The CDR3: CASSPGGGNTGELFF. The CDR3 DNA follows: TGCGCCAGCAGCCCGGGGGGGGGCAACACCGGGGAGCTGTTTTTT.

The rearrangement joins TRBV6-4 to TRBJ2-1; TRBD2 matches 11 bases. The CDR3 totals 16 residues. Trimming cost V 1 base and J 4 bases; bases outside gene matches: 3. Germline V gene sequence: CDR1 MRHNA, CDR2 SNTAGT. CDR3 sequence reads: CASSDWGTSGYNEQFF. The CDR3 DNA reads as TGTGCCAGCAGTGACTGGGGGACTAGCGGTTACAATGAGCAGTTCTTC.

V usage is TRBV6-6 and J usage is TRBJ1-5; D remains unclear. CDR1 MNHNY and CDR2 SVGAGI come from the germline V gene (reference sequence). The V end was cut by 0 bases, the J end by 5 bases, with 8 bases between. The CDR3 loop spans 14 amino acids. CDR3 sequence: CASSYSQSDQPQHF. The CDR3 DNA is TGTGCCAGCAGTTACTCGCAGTCCGATCAGCCCCAGCATTTT.

CDR3 amino acids: CASSVSGEGNQPQHF. CDR3 bases: TGCGCCAGCAGTGTCTCGGGGGAGGGCAATCAGCCCCAGCATTTT. The chain employs TRBV10-2 and TRBJ1-5; D is possibly TRBD1 (5 bases). CDR3 length: 15 residues. V lost 4 bases, J lost 2 bases, and 12 bases lay in between. Germline V gives CDR1 WSHSY, CDR2 SAAADI.

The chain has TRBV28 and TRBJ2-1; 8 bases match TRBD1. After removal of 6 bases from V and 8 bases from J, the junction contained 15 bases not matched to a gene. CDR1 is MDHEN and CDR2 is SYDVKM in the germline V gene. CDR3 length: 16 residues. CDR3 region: CASRRPGTGSLYEQFF. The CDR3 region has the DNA TGTGCCAGCAGGCGTCCCGGGACAGGAAGTCTCTATGAGCAGTTCTTC.

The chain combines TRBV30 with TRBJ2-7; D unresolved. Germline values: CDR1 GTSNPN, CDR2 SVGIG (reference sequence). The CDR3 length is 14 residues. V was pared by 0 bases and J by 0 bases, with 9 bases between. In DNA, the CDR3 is TGTGCCTGGAGTGTCGGCGGAAACTCCTACGAGCAGTACTTC. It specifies CAWSVGGNSYEQYF.

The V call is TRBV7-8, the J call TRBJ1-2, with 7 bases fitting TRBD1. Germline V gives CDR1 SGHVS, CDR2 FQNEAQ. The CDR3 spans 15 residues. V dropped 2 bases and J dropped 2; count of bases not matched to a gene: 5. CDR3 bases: TGTGCCAGCAGCTTATATAAACAGGGGAACTATGGCTACACCTTC. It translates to CASSLYKQGNYGYTF.

CDR3 nucleotides: TGTGCCTGGGGTCACAGTTATGGCTACACCTTC. Its protein product is CAWGHSYGYTF. The chain couples TRBV30 to TRBJ1-2, with unresolved D. CDR3 size: 11 residues. Germline V gives CDR1 GTSNPN, CDR2 SVGIG (reference sequence). Trimming pared 5 bases from V and 5 bases from J, leaving 9 bases between.

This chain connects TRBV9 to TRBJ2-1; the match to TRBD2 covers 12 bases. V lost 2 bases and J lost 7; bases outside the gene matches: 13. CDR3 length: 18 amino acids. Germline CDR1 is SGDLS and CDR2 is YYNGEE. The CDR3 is CASSVSPSLTSGRNEQFF. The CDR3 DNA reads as TGTGCCAGCAGCGTTTCCCCCTCGCTAACTAGCGGGAGGAATGAGCAGTTCTTC.

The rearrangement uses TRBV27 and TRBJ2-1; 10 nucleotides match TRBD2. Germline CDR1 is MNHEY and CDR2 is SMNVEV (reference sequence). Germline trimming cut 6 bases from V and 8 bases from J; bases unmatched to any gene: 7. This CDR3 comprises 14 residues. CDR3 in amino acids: CASSLAGAPHEQFF. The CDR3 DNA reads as TGTGCCAGCAGCCTAGCGGGAGCCCCGCATGAGCAGTTCTTC.

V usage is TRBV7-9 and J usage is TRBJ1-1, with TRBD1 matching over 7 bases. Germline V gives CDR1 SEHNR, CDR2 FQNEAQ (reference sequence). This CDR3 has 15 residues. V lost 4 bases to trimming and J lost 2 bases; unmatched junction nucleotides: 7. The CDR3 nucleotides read TGTGCCAGCAGCTCTTGGGACAGCCTAAACACTGAAGCTTTCTTT. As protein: CASSSWDSLNTEAFF.

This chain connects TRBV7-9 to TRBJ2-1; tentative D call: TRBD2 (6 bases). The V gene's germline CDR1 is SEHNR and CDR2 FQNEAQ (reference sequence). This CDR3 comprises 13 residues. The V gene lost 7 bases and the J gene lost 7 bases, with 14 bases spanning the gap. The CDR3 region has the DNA TGTGCCAGCACCTACGTTGGGGGGAATGAGCAGTTCTTC. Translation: CASTYVGGNEQFF.

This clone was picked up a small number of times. The CDR3, as DNA: TGCAGTATACTGGGGGTAGCGGGGGGGCCCCGCGAGCAGTACTTC. Translating it yields CSILGVAGGPREQYF. This rearrangement joins TRBV29-1 to TRBJ2-7; 11 bases match TRBD2. Germline V gives CDR1 SQVTM, CDR2 ANQGSEA. The CDR3 spans 15 residues.

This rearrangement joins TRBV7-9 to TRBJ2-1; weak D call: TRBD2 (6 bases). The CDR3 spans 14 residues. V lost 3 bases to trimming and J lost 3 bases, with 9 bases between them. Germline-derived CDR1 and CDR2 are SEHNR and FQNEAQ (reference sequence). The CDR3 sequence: CASSFTGVYNEQFF. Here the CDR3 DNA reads TGTGCCAGCAGCTTTACGGGAGTCTACAATGAGCAGTTCTTC.

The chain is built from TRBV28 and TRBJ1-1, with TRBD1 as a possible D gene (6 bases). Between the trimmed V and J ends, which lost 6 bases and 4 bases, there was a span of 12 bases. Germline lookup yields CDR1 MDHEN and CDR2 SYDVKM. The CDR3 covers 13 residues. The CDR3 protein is CASRDGQSTEAFF. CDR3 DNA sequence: TGTGCCAGCAGAGACGGACAGAGCACTGAAGCTTTCTTT.